The present T cell receptor (beta chain) was sequenced within a study of vaccination and CD4 T cells after COVID-19. Specified treatment: approximately 9-day PBMC culture with coronavirus spike peptide pools or control peptides (ViraFEST assay). Gathered ahead of the COVID-19 pandemic (2011-2018) were the CD4+ T cells of the unexposed donor. The J segment lost 2 bases and the V segment lost 0 bases, leaving 2 bases of the junction unmatched. The length of the CDR3 is 15 residues. CDR1 is MNHEY, CDR2 SMNVEV, per germline (reference sequence). This clonotype was seen only a few times. What it binds is not known. Scientists ran DNA taken from cultured CD4+ T cells through the Oncomine TCR Beta short-read assay for sequencing. In TCRdb, the PCR reads were re-called with MiXCR into one record per CDR3 protein. The top ten hold around 12% of the sample, which has approximately 9,800 distinct CDR3 sequences, around 40% seen once.

This clonotype was sampled from a human donor in good health. The chain uses TRBV27 and TRBJ2-3, with 7 bases lining up with TRBD2. Input material: CD4+ T cells from blood, cultured in vitro. The CDR3 region has the DNA TGTGCCAGCAGTTTATCCAGCGGGGTCACAGATACGCAGTATTTT. It encodes CASSLSSGVTDTQYF.